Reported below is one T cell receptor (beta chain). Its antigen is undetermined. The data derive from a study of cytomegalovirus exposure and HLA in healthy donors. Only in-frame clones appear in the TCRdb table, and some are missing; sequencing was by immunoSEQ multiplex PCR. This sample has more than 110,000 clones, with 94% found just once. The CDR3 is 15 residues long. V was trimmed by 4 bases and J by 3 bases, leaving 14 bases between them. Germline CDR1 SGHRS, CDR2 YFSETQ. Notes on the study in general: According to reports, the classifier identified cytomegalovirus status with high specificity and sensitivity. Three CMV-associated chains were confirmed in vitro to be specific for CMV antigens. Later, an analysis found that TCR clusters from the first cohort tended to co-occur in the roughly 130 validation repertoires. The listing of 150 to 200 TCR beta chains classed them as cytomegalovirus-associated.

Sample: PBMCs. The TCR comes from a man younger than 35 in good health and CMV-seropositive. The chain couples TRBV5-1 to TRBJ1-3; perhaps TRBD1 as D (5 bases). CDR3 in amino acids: CASSAGGSGGNTIYF. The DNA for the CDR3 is TGCGCCAGCAGCGCCGGGGGGAGCGGTGGAAACACCATATATTTT. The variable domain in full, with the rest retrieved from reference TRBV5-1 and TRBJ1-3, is KAGVTQTPRYLIKTRGQQVTLSCSPISGHRSVSWYQQTPGQGLQFLFEYFSETQRNKGNFPGRFSGRQFSNSRSEMNVSTLELGDSALYLCASSAGGSGGNTIYFGEGSWLTVV.